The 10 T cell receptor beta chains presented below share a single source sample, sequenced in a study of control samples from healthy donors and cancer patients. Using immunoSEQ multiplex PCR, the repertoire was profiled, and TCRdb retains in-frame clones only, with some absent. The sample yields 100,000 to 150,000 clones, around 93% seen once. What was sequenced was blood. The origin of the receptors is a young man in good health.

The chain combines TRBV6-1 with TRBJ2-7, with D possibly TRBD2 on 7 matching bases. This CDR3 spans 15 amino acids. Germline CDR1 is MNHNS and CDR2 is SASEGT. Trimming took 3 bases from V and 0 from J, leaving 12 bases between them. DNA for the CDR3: TGTGCCAGCAGTGACAGGGGAGGGAGCTCCTACGAGCAGTACTTC. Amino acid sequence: CASSDRGGSSYEQYF.

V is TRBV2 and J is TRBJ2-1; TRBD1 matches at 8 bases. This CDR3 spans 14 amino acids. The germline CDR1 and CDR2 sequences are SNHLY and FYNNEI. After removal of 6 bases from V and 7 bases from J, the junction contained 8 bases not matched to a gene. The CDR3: CASRVQGAGNEQFF. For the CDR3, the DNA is TGTGCCAGCAGGGTCCAGGGGGCGGGAAATGAGCAGTTCTTC.

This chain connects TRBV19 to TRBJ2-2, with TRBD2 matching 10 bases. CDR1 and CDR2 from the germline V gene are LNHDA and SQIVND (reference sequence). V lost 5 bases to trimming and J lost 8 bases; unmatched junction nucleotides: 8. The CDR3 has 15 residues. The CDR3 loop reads CASSRRSGGMGELFF. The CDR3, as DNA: TGTGCCAGTAGTCGCCGTAGCGGGGGGATGGGGGAGCTGTTTTTT.

Here the CDR3 DNA reads TGTGCCAGCAGTTACTCGATCGGGACTAATGAAAAACTGTTTTTT. This translates into CASSYSIGTNEKLFF. J is TRBJ1-4 and V is TRBV6-5; D is undetermined. The CDR3 covers 15 residues. Trimming stripped 0 bases from V and 2 bases from J, with 7 bases between. CDR1 is MNHEY, CDR2 SVGAGI, per germline.

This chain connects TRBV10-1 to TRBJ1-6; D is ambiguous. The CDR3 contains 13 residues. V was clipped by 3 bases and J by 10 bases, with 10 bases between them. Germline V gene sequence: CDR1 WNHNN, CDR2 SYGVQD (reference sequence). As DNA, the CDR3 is TGCGCCAGCAGTGATAATCCCGAATCACCCCTCCACTTT. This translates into CASSDNPESPLHF.

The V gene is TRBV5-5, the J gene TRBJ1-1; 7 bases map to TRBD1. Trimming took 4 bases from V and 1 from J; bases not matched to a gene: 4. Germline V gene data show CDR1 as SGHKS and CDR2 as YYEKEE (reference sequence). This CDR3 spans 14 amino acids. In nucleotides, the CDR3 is TGTGCCAGCAGCCTAGGGGGCCAGAACACTGAAGCTTTCTTT. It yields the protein CASSLGGQNTEAFF. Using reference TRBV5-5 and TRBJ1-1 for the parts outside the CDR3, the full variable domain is DAGVTQSPTHLIKTRGQQVTLRCSPISGHKSVSWYQQVLGQGPQFIFQYYEKEERGRGNFPDRFSARQFPNYSSELNVNALLLGDSALYLCASSLGGQNTEAFFGQGTRLTVV.

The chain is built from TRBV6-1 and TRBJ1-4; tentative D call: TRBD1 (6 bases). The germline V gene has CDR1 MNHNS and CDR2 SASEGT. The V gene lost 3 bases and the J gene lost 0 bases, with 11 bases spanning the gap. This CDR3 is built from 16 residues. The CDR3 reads CASSETGQTTNEKLFF. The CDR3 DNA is TGTGCCAGCAGTGAGACTGGACAGACAACTAATGAAAAACTGTTTTTT.

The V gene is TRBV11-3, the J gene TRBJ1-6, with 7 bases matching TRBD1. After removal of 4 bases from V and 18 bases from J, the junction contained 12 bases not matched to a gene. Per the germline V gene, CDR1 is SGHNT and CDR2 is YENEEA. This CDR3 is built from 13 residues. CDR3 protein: CASSSRDSPFGHF. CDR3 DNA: TGTGCCAGCAGCTCACGGGACAGCCCTTTTGGCCACTTT. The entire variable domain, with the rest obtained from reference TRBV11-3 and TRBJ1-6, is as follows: EAGVVQSPRYKIIEKKQPVAFWCNPISGHNTLYWYLQNLGQGPELLIRYENEEAVDDSQLPKDRFSAERLKGVDSTLKIQPAELGDSAVYLCASSSRDSPFGHFGNGTRLTVT.

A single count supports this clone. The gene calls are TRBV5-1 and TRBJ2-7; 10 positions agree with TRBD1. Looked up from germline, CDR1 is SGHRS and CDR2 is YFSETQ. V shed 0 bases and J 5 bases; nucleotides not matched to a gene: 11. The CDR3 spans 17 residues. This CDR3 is CASSLGTRDRGLDEQYF. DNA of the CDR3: TGCGCCAGCAGCTTGGGTACCCGGGACAGGGGTCTCGACGAGCAGTACTTC.

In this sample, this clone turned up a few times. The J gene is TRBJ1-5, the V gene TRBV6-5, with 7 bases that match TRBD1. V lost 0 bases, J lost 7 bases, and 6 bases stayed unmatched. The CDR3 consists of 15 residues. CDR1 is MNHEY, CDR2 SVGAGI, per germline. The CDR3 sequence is CASSYSWQGDQPQHF. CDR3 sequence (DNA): TGTGCCAGCAGTTACTCGTGGCAGGGGGACCAGCCCCAGCATTTT.